Sequencing of this T cell receptor beta chain was carried out in a study of PD-1 blockade in mismatch repair-deficient tumors. Study-level points and caveats: Tumor-resident clones, often undetectable pretreatment in blood, expanded then contracted after pembrolizumab.

The CDR3 has 16 amino acids. V lost 7 bases to trimming and J lost 0 bases, with 16 bases between them. Germline loops: CDR1 MDHEN, CDR2 SYDVKM. Sequencing used immunoSEQ multiplex PCR; TCRdb keeps in-frame clones, though not all of them. The sample has around 120,000 clones; 85% to 90% are singletons. All patients were mismatch repair deficient, assessed by either PCR or immunohistochemistry. This clone was counted a few times. The antigen remains unidentified. The chain couples TRBV28 to TRBJ2-1; possibly TRBD2 for D (6 bases). The sequences come from peripheral blood, collected 44 weeks after starting pembrolizumab. This sequence originates from an adult with mismatch repair-deficient cancer. The CDR3 loop reads CASNPPGRSSYNEQFF. The CDR3 bases are TGTGCCAGCAACCCCCCGGGGAGGAGCTCCTACAATGAGCAGTTCTTC.